Presented here are 17 T cell receptor beta chains from one specimen sequenced in a study of T cells after yellow fever vaccination (dated by TCRdb to the late 2010s). Per the publication, the treatment or condition label means: live attenuated yellow fever vaccine strain. Library construction relied on 5' RACE. The sequencing machine was an Illumina NovaSeq 6000. TCRdb itself trimmed the public reads at Q25 with fastp, ran MiXCR and retained productive beta chains. CDR3 protein sequences are deduplicated, and each keeps its most common genes and DNA. This sample comprises more than 300,000 distinct CDR3 sequences, 3.5% to 4.5% of them detected only once. The ten most abundant clones make up approximately 19% of the sample. The sample was PBMCs, taken 15 days after the yellow fever booster vaccination. These receptor sequences come from a man aged 18 to 35 who received the YFV17D yellow fever vaccine.

This clonotype was detected only a few times. J is TRBJ1-4 and V is TRBV12-3 or TRBV12-4, with D possibly matching TRBD1 (5 bases). The length of the CDR3 is 14 residues. Trimming left V 8 bases short and J 7 bases short, with 17 bases between. CDR3 residues: CASSKGDGGEKLFF. CDR3 DNA sequence: TGTGCCAGCTCTAAAGGGGACGGGGGTGAAAAACTGTTTTTT.

This clonotype was seen a handful of times. This chain joins TRBV6-5 and TRBJ2-4, with D possibly TRBD2 on 5 matching bases. Trimming took off 0 bases at V and 3 bases at J, with 9 bases between the two ends. CDR3 size: 15 residues. Germline-derived CDR1 and CDR2 are MNHEY and SVGAGI. CDR3 bases: TGTGCCAGCAGTTACTCCGGGAAGGGCAAAAACATTCAGTACTTC. It yields the protein CASSYSGKGKNIQYF.

This clonotype appeared a few times. This chain uses TRBV6-1 with TRBJ1-5; no clear D. This CDR3 is built from 13 residues. Per the germline V gene, CDR1 is MNHNS and CDR2 is SASEGT. The ends were cut back, 4 bases at V and 3 bases at J, with 7 bases in the middle. The CDR3: CASSVLINQPQHF. As DNA, the CDR3 is TGTGCCAGCAGTGTCCTAATCAATCAGCCCCAGCATTTT.

This clonotype occurred many times. In nucleotides, the CDR3 is TGCAGCGTTGTCTTTGTTCTCACAGATACGCAGTATTTT. Residues: CSVVFVLTDTQYF. The chain uses TRBV29-1 and TRBJ2-3; D remains ambiguous. V was trimmed by 4 bases and J by 2 bases, leaving 10 bases between them. Germline lookup yields CDR1 SQVTM and CDR2 ANQGSEA. The CDR3 consists of 13 residues.

This clonotype was seen at least ten times. V gene TRBV20-1 combines with J gene TRBJ1-1; the match to TRBD1 covers 7 bases. The length of the CDR3 is 13 residues. CDR1 and CDR2 (germline): DFQATT, SNEGSKA (reference sequence). The V and J ends lost 3 bases and 6 bases, in that order; junction bases with no gene match: 7. The CDR3 DNA reads TGCAGTGCTAGCAGGGGGGAGGGTGCTGAAGCTTTCTTT. Protein: CSASRGEGAEAFF.

This clonotype was counted many times. The CDR3, as DNA: TGCGCCAGCAGCACCGGACAGCCCTCTACTAACTATGGCTACACCTTC. Its translation is CASSTGQPSTNYGYTF. The chain has TRBV5-1 and TRBJ1-2, with D perhaps TRBD1 (6 bases). Per the germline V gene, CDR1 is SGHRS and CDR2 is YFSETQ. Trimming shortened V by 4 bases and J by 0 bases, and 16 bases separated the two germline ends. The CDR3 is 16 amino acids.

This clonotype was recorded a few times. V gene TRBV28 combines with J gene TRBJ1-5; TRBD1 matches 12 bases. Germline CDR1 MDHEN, CDR2 SYDVKM. The CDR3 is 14 residues long. The V segment lost 6 bases and the J segment 9 bases; nucleotides outside the gene matches: 6. CDR3: CASRGQGARGPQHF. The CDR3 DNA reads as TGTGCCAGCAGGGGACAGGGGGCAAGGGGGCCCCAGCATTTT.

The rearrangement uses TRBV12-3 or TRBV12-4 and TRBJ1-2; TRBD1 is a possible D gene (6 bases). V was shortened by 6 bases and J by 3 bases, with 11 bases between the two germline ends. This CDR3 has 13 amino acids. CDR3 region: CASRRGGDYGYTF. In nucleotides, the CDR3 is TGTGCCAGCAGGAGGGGGGGCGACTATGGCTACACCTTC.

This clonotype was picked up many times. The V gene is TRBV12-3 or TRBV12-4, the J gene TRBJ1-5, with 12 bases that match TRBD1. The CDR3 spans 15 residues. V shed 5 bases and J 6 bases; nucleotides not matched to a gene: 5. CDR3 bases: TGTGCCAGCAGTGAGGGACAGGGGGCGAGTCAGCCCCAGCATTTT. Its translation: CASSEGQGASQPQHF.

The sample holds many counts of this clonotype. This chain links TRBV12-3 or TRBV12-4 with TRBJ1-2, with D unresolved. There are 11 residues in the CDR3. Trimming shortened V by 6 bases and J by 5 bases, and 7 bases separated the two germline ends. DNA for the CDR3: TGTGCCAGCAGCCGCGTTTATGGCTACACCTTC. Residues: CASSRVYGYTF.

This clonotype came up a few times. CDR3 in amino acids: CASSFTGPTEAFF. The DNA for the CDR3 is TGTGCCAGCAGCTTTACAGGGCCCACTGAAGCTTTCTTT. The rearrangement uses TRBV7-8 and TRBJ1-1; D possibly corresponds to TRBD1 (6 bases). The CDR3 has 13 residues. Trimming removed 3 bases at V and 4 bases at J, with 9 bases between. Germline V gene data show CDR1 as SGHVS and CDR2 as FQNEAQ. The complete variable domain, with remaining parts taken from reference TRBV7-8 and TRBJ1-1, reads GAGVSQSPRYKVAKRGQDVALRCDPISGHVSLFWYQQALGQGPEFLTYFQNEAQLDKSGLPSDRFFAERPEGSVSTLKIQRTQQEDSAVYLCASSFTGPTEAFFGQGTRLTVV.

The V gene is TRBV5-6, the J gene TRBJ1-3; 7 bases are a match to TRBD1. CDR1 and CDR2 from the germline V gene are SGHDT and YYEEEE. V gave up 4 bases and J gave up 1 base; unmatched junction bases: 5. The CDR3 runs 15 residues. The CDR3 DNA follows: TGTGCCAGCAGCCTACGGGACAGATCTGGAAACACCATATATTTT. Residues: CASSLRDRSGNTIYF.

The V and J genes are TRBV5-8 and TRBJ1-2, with TRBD1 as a possible D gene (5 bases). This CDR3 contains 15 residues. V shed 1 base and J shed 1 base, with 11 bases lying between them. The germline CDR1 and CDR2 sequences are SGHTS and YDEGEE. The DNA of the CDR3 is TGTGCCAGCAGCTTGCTCGGGGCTAATAACTATGGCTACACCTTC. Translation gives CASSLLGANNYGYTF.

The table lists this clonotype with a few counts. The gene calls are TRBV20-1 and TRBJ1-5; 9 bases map to TRBD1. There are 15 residues in the CDR3. Germline V gene data show CDR1 as DFQATT and CDR2 as SNEGSKA (reference sequence). The ends lost 3 bases at V and 9 bases at J; junction bases unmatched: 12. The CDR3 is CSARGDRGIDPPQHF. The CDR3 DNA reads TGCAGTGCTAGGGGTGACAGGGGGATTGATCCGCCCCAGCATTTT.

This clonotype has more than one count but fewer than ten. V gene TRBV6-2 or TRBV6-3 combines with J gene TRBJ2-5; possibly TRBD1 for D (6 bases). This CDR3 has 12 amino acids. Trimming removed 10 bases at V and 5 bases at J, with 14 bases between. Per germline, CDR1 MNHEY and CDR2 SVGEGT. This CDR3 reads CATYRVGETQYF. The CDR3 DNA reads TGTGCCACCTACAGGGTGGGCGAGACCCAGTACTTC.

This chain links TRBV5-1 with TRBJ2-7; 9 nucleotides line up with TRBD1. The CDR3 runs 14 residues. Trimming took 4 bases from V and 3 from J; bases not matched to a gene: 5. Germline assignment: CDR1 SGHRS and CDR2 YFSETQ. The CDR3 sequence is CASSLGTGNYEQYV. In DNA form, the CDR3 reads TGCGCCAGCAGCCTCGGGACAGGGAACTACGAGCAGTACGTC.

This clonotype was observed many times. This rearrangement joins TRBV11-1 to TRBJ2-7; perhaps TRBD1 as D (5 bases). Trimming cost V 0 bases and J 3 bases, with 12 bases left between them. Germline CDR1 reads SGHAT; CDR2 reads FQDESV (reference sequence). The CDR3 is 15 residues long. The CDR3 DNA follows: TGTGCCAGCAGCTTAGCCCCGAACAGGTTCTACGAGCAGTACTTC. Protein: CASSLAPNRFYEQYF.